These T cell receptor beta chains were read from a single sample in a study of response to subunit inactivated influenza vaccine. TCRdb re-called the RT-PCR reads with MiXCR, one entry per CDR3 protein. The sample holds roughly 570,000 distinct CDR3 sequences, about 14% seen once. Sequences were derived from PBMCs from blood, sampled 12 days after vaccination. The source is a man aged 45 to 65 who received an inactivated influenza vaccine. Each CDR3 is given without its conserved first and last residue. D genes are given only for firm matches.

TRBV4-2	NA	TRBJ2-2	ASSQDLAFTGELF
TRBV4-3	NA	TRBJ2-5	ASSQYLLQETQY
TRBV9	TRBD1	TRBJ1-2	ASSQLAGGSPYGYT
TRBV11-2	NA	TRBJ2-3	ASSAQMDSKRTDTQY
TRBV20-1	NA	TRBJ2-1	SARLLDYNEQF
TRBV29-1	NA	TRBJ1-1	SVARVLNTEAF
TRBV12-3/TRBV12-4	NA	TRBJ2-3	ASSEWGTDTQY
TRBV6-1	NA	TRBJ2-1	ASSEAVGAGVINEQF
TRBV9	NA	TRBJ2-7	ASSTGHPAYEQY
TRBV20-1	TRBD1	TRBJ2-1	SATRDRGLNEQF
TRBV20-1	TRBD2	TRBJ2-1	SASRVREGTTNEQF
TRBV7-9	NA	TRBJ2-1	ASSSPGSGEQF
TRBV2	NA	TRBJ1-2	ASSGVGRTYGYT
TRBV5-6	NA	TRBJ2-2	ASSLGWNTGELF
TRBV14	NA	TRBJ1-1	ASSQVGSGRRTEAF
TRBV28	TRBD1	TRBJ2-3	ASSSGTGDYFFTDTQY
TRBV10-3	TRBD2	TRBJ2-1	AISEFRVAGGAIWQF